This T cell receptor (beta chain) was recorded in a study of T cells after yellow fever vaccination. Broader study findings: Boosting was followed by the reappearance of most primary-vaccination clones (under 97% CD4, 85% to 90% CD8).

On this clonotype: Antigen unknown.

CDR1 is KGHSH, CDR2 LQKENI, per germline. Trimming removed 5 bases at V and 8 bases at J, with 10 bases between. This CDR3 contains 12 residues. TCR cDNA, made by 5'RACE template switching, carried an added universal primer site and UMIs. From the 5' RACE reads, TCRdb called clonotypes with MiXCR, one entry per CDR3 protein. The sample carries some 320,000 distinct CDR3 sequences, around 4.4% recorded once. The chain uses TRBV18 and TRBJ2-1; possible D gene TRBD2, 5 bases. This TCR derives from a young man who received the YFV17D yellow fever vaccine. Sequenced material: PBMCs, taken 15 days after the yellow fever booster vaccination. CDR3 region: CASSREGDEQFF. CDR3 sequence (DNA): TGTGCCAGCTCAAGAGAGGGAGATGAGCAGTTCTTC.